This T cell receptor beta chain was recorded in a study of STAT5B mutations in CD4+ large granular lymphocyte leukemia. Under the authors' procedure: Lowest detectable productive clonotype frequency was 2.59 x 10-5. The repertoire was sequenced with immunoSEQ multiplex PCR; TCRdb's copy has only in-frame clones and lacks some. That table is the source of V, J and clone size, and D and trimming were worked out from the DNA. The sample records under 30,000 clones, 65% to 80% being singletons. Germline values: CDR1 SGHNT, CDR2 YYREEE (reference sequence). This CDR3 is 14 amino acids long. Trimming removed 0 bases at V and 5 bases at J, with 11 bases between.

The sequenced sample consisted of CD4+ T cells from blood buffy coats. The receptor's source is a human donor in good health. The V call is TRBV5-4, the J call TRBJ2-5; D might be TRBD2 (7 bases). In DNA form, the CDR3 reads TGTGCCAGCAGCTTGGCGGGGGGCCGGGAGACCCAGTACTTC. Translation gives CASSLAGGRETQYF.